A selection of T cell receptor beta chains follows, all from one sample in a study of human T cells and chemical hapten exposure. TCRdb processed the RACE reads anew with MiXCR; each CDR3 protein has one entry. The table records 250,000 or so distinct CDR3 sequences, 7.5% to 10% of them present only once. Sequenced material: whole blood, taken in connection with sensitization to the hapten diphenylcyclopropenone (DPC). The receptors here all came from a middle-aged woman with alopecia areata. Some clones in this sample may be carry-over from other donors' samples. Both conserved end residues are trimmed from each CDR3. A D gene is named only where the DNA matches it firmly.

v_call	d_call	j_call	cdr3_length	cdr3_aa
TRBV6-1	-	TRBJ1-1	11	ASSELRRTEAF
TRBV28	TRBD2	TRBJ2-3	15	ASTPGQGAGGSDTQY
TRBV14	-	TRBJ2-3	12	ASSLTRSTDTQY
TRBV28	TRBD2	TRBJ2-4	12	ASSLRGRVNIQY
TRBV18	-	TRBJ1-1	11	ATARGEGTEAF
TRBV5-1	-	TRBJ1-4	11	ASSLQLGEKLF
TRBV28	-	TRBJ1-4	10	ASSPFGEKLF
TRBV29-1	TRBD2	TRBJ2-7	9	SAWGGYEQY
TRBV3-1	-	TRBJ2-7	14	ASSHLPREGFYEQY
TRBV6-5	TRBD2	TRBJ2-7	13	ASRTTSGRAYEQY
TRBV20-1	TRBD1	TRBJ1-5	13	SAVQGAPSNQPQH
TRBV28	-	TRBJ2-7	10	ASRGRDYEQY
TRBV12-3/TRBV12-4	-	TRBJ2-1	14	ASSTVLALPYNEQF